A single sample gave rise to the 26 T cell receptor beta chains below, sequenced in a study of blood T cells in healthy people across ages. Together with a sample-barcoded 5' primer, a J-beta primer mix was included in a second PCR lasting about 6 to 11 cycles. Via MiXCR, TCRdb re-called the 5' RACE reads, giving one row per CDR3 protein. The repertoire holds about 1,600,000 distinct CDR3 sequences, with approximately 40% as singletons. Sample: blood. These TCRs come from a woman aged 18-29 years in good health.

J is TRBJ1-5 and V is TRBV29-1; D is unclear. This CDR3 comprises 11 residues. Germline CDR1 and CDR2: SQVTM and ANQGSEA. Deletions cut 7 bases from V and 3 bases from J, with 7 bases between. CDR3 sequence reads: CSGDINQPQHF. DNA of the CDR3: TGCAGCGGCGACATCAATCAGCCCCAGCATTTT.

The chain joins TRBV21-1 to TRBJ1-5; TRBD1, the D gene given by the table, was not confirmed from the DNA. TRBV21-1 is deemed a pseudogene. The CDR3 contains 15 residues. CDR3 sequence reads: CASSEGWTGLQPQHF. The CDR3 DNA follows: TGTGCCAGCAGCGAAGGATGGACAGGGTTGCAGCCCCAGCATTTT.

The V and J genes are TRBV20-1 and TRBJ2-1; D ambiguous. Trimming cost V 3 bases and J 12 bases, with 12 bases left between them. The CDR3 contains 11 residues. Germline CDR1 DFQATT, CDR2 SNEGSKA (reference sequence). The CDR3 loop is CSASPVGGQFF. The CDR3 bases are TGCAGTGCTAGCCCCGTGGGTGGGCAGTTCTTC.

CDR3 sequence reads: CASSEPTRYEQYF. CDR3 nucleotide sequence: TGTGCCAGCAGTGAACCAACGAGGTACGAGCAGTACTTC. The J gene is TRBJ2-7, the V gene TRBV6-1; no clear D. Germline V gives CDR1 MNHNS, CDR2 SASEGT. This CDR3 has 13 amino acids. V was trimmed by 2 bases and J by 4 bases, leaving 9 bases between them.

This clonotype was seen repeatedly, ten times or more. The DNA for the CDR3 is TGCAGCATCCCGCCGGACCGGAAGGGGTATGAGCAGTTCTTC. Translated: CSIPPDRKGYEQFF. The chain carries TRBV29-1 and TRBJ2-1, with D tentatively TRBD1 (5 bases). The CDR3 is 14 residues long. The germline gives CDR1 SQVTM, CDR2 ANQGSEA. Trimming took off 8 bases at V and 8 bases at J, with 22 bases between the two ends.

The gene calls are TRBV7-9 and TRBJ2-5; possible D gene TRBD2, 5 bases. Germline lookup yields CDR1 SEHNR and CDR2 FQNEAQ (reference sequence). Trimming took 1 base from V and 3 from J, leaving 15 bases between them. This CDR3 is built from 16 residues. Here the CDR3 reads CASSLGVDEEEETQYF. For the CDR3, the DNA is TGTGCCAGCAGCTTAGGCGTGGACGAGGAGGAAGAGACCCAGTACTTC.

The gene calls are TRBV21-1 and TRBJ1-6; the D call in the table, TRBD1, was not verified against the DNA. TRBV21-1 is listed as a pseudogene. This CDR3 region has 15 residues. The CDR3 nucleotides read TGTGCCAGCAGCGAGGGGACAGACGGGTCACTGGCCCTCCACTTT. This sequence encodes CASSEGTDGSLALHF.

The chain employs TRBV28 and TRBJ2-3; 7 bases fit TRBD2. CDR3 length: 15 residues. Germline-derived CDR1 and CDR2 are MDHEN and SYDVKM. V gave up 3 bases and J gave up 7 bases; unmatched junction bases: 10. CDR3 protein: CASSFDGGGVNTQYF. The CDR3 DNA follows: TGTGCCAGCAGTTTTGACGGCGGGGGAGTGAATACGCAGTATTTT.

The chain carries TRBV9 and TRBJ2-3; D gene unclear. With 0 bases removed from V and 2 bases from J, the gap between germline ends came to 10 bases. From germline, CDR1 is SGDLS and CDR2 YYNGEE. The CDR3 sequence is 15 residues long. The DNA of the CDR3 is TGTGCCAGCAGCGTAGCGGGCGGAATCACAGATACGCAGTATTTT. Translating gives CASSVAGGITDTQYF.

V and J are TRBV5-1 and TRBJ2-1; 15 bases match TRBD2. Germline V gene sequence: CDR1 SGHRS, CDR2 YFSETQ. The CDR3 has 16 residues. The junction had 7 bases not matched to a gene; V was cut back by 0 bases and J by 12 bases. The CDR3 DNA is TGCGCCAGCAGCTTGGATAGGACTAGCGGGGGGGCCCCGCAGTTCTTC. It codes for CASSLDRTSGGAPQFF.

The sample holds a few counts of this clonotype. The CDR3 nucleotides read TGCAGTGCTTACCCTATTGGGGCGGGAGTCGTAACAGATACGCAGTATTTT. Amino acids: CSAYPIGAGVVTDTQYF. The chain has TRBV20-1 and TRBJ2-3; TRBD2 aligns across 7 bases. The CDR3 contains 17 residues. CDR1 is DFQATT and CDR2 is SNEGSKA in the germline V gene (reference sequence). J was trimmed by 3 bases and V by 5 bases; bases with no gene match: 17.

This clonotype has a handful of counts. The CDR3, as DNA: TGTGCCAGCAGTTCCAACTTACGACACGGGACGATTAGCTCTGGGGCCAACGTCCTGACTTTC. It yields the protein CASSSNLRHGTISSGANVLTF. This chain connects TRBV6-5 to TRBJ2-6; either TRBD1 or TRBD2 may fit D (5 bases each). V lost 4 bases and J lost 0, with 25 bases in between. The germline V gene has CDR1 MNHEY and CDR2 SVGAGI. The CDR3 loop spans 21 amino acids.

V and J are TRBV7-3 and TRBJ2-5; tentative D call: TRBD2 (5 bases). Germline V CDR1 and CDR2: SGHTA, FQGTGA. V shed 5 bases and J shed 3 bases, with 13 bases lying between them. The CDR3 is 14 amino acids. The CDR3 nucleotides read TGTGCCAGCAGCCCCTCCGAACTAGAAGAGACCCAGTACTTC. Translation: CASSPSELEETQYF.

The V call is TRBV20-1, the J call TRBJ2-1, with TRBD2 matching over 7 bases. Losses at the gene ends were 2 bases for V and 2 bases for J; bases not matched to a gene: 9. CDR1 DFQATT and CDR2 SNEGSKA come from the germline V gene (reference sequence). This CDR3 spans 16 amino acids. The CDR3 sequence is CSARRGGSNAYNEQFF. Here the CDR3 DNA reads TGCAGTGCTAGACGGGGCGGGAGTAACGCCTACAATGAGCAGTTCTTC.

The chain couples TRBV4-1 to TRBJ2-1; 8 bases fit TRBD2. There are 14 residues in the CDR3. Per germline, CDR1 MGHRA and CDR2 YSYEKL. After removal of 3 bases from V and 6 bases from J, the junction contained 4 bases not matched to a gene. CDR3 sequence reads: CASSHPGTSNEQFF. CDR3 DNA sequence: TGCGCCAGCAGCCACCCGGGGACTAGCAATGAGCAGTTCTTC.

The gene calls are TRBV7-8 and TRBJ2-5, with a possible D match to TRBD1 (6 bases). Trimming cost V 3 bases and J 5 bases, with 16 bases left between them. There are 15 residues in the CDR3. Germline loops: CDR1 SGHVS, CDR2 FQNEAQ. CDR3 nucleotide sequence: TGTGCCAGCAGCTTGCGCAGGGGCGATTCGGAGACCCAGTACTTC. Encoded protein: CASSLRRGDSETQYF.

The chain couples TRBV5-6 to TRBJ1-2; D unresolved. CDR1 is SGHDT and CDR2 is YYEEEE in the germline V gene. The CDR3 is made up of 15 amino acids. Trimming left V 1 base short and J 6 bases short, with 16 bases between. The CDR3 DNA follows: TGTGCCAGCAGCTTGTCGGGCGCGGTCCACCATGGCTACACCTTC. It is translated as CASSLSGAVHHGYTF.

The chain couples TRBV29-1 to TRBJ2-3, with D unresolved. The CDR3 runs to 14 residues. Germline V gene lookup returns CDR1 SQVTM and CDR2 ANQGSEA. V was pared by 4 bases and J by 1 base, with 12 bases between. The CDR3 sequence is CSVVSPKGTDTQYF. The CDR3 region has the DNA TGCAGCGTTGTATCCCCCAAAGGCACAGATACGCAGTATTTT.

This clonotype was counted a few times. The chain joins TRBV12-3 or TRBV12-4 to TRBJ2-1; a possible D gene is TRBD2 (7 bases). The CDR3 runs 15 residues. V lost 4 bases to trimming and J lost 6 bases, with 16 bases between them. The DNA for the CDR3 is TGTGCCAGCAGTTGGGGGGGGCTGGTCCCCAATGAGCAGTTCTTC. Protein: CASSWGGLVPNEQFF.

CDR3 region: CASSSSSWNTEAFF. The CDR3 bases are TGTGCCAGCAGCTCCTCATCATGGAACACTGAAGCTTTCTTT. The chain carries TRBV7-9 and TRBJ1-1; D unclear. This CDR3 is 14 amino acids long. Trimming took 4 bases from V and 1 from J, leaving 10 bases between them. Germline CDR1 and CDR2: SEHNR and FQNEAQ (reference sequence).

The genes are TRBV20-1 and TRBJ2-7, with 9 positions matching TRBD1. The CDR3 covers 17 residues. Germline values: CDR1 DFQATT, CDR2 SNEGSKA (reference sequence). V lost 1 base to trimming and J lost 0 bases; unmatched junction nucleotides: 10. CDR3: CSARAGDREADSYEQYF. CDR3 DNA sequence: TGCAGTGCTAGAGCCGGGGACAGGGAGGCTGACTCCTACGAGCAGTACTTC.

The chain couples TRBV20-1 to TRBJ1-3; weak D call: TRBD1 (5 bases). The CDR3 length is 12 residues. V was clipped by 3 bases and J by 4 bases, with 7 bases between them. The germline CDR1 and CDR2 sequences are DFQATT and SNEGSKA (reference sequence). For the CDR3, the DNA is TGCAGTGCTAGGGGGACCGGAAACACCATATATTTT. Amino acid sequence: CSARGTGNTIYF.

This chain connects TRBV28 to TRBJ1-5, with a possible D match to TRBD1 (5 bases). The V gene lost 3 bases and the J gene lost 0 bases, with 18 bases spanning the gap. Germline CDR1 and CDR2: MDHEN and SYDVKM. This CDR3 contains 18 residues. In DNA form, the CDR3 reads TGTGCCAGCAGTTTTGTTCCAGGGCTCTATATTAGCAATCAGCCCCAGCATTTT. Translated, it gives CASSFVPGLYISNQPQHF.

Only a few counts were recorded for this clonotype. CDR3 sequence (DNA): TGCAGTGCTGGACAAAAAGCGGGGCCGTACGAGCAGTACTTC. Encoded protein: CSAGQKAGPYEQYF. The chain uses TRBV20-1 and TRBJ2-7; TRBD2 matches 7 bases. V trimming: 5 bases; J trimming: 4 bases; junction bases outside the gene matches: 11. CDR3 length: 14 amino acids. The V gene's germline CDR1 is DFQATT and CDR2 SNEGSKA (reference sequence).

The rearrangement uses TRBV29-1 and TRBJ1-1; tentative D call: TRBD1 (5 bases). The CDR3 has 14 residues. Germline values: CDR1 SQVTM, CDR2 ANQGSEA. Between the trimmed V and J ends, which lost 0 bases and 10 bases, there was a span of 18 bases. CDR3 DNA sequence: TGCAGCGTTGAAGAGGCGGCGGGGACGAAGGGAGCTTTCTTT. Translated: CSVEEAAGTKGAFF.

V is TRBV10-3 and J is TRBJ2-3, with TRBD2 matching 8 bases. Per the germline V gene, CDR1 is ENHRY and CDR2 is SYGVKD. This CDR3 contains 14 residues. Germline trimming cut 10 bases from V and 2 bases from J; bases unmatched to any gene: 8. In DNA form, the CDR3 reads TGTGCCACACAGCGGGAGTACCCCACAGATACGCAGTATTTT. Translation gives CATQREYPTDTQYF.